This T cell receptor beta chain was observed in a study of identical twins. The sample holds a few counts of this clonotype. A universal primer binding site was introduced by template switching. The final cDNA contained unique molecular identifiers. TCRdb reanalysed the 5' RACE reads using MiXCR and keeps one entry per CDR3 protein. Counted here are about 720,000 distinct CDR3 sequences, roughly 20% occurring once; the ten biggest clones make up around 14%. Germline trimming cut 0 bases from V and 0 bases from J; bases unmatched to any gene: 6. The CDR3 covers 18 residues. CDR1 is SGDLS and CDR2 is YYNGEE in the germline V gene. The same sample was also studied in work on T cells expressing NK-cell markers. Per that paper: Of the CD8+ T cells in about 6 donors, roughly 1.0-7.5% belonged to dominant NKG2C+ clonotypes.

The sample consisted of PBMCs. V is TRBV9 and J is TRBJ2-1; the match to TRBD2 covers 10 bases. The sequence was collected from a woman aged 18 to 35 in good health. In nucleotides, the CDR3 is TGTGCCAGCAGCGTAGAAGGTGGACTAGCGGACTCCTACAATGAGCAGTTCTTC. Its translation is CASSVEGGLADSYNEQFF.